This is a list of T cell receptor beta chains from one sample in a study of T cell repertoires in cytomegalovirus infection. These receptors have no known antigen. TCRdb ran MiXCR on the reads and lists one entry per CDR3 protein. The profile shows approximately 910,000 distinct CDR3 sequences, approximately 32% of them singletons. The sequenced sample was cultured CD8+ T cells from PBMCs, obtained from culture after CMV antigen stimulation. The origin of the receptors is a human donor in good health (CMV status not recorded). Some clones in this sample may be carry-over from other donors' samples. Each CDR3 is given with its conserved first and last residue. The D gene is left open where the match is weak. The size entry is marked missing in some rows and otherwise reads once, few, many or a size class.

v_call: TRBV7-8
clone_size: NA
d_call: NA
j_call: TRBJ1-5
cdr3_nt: TGTGCCAGCAGCTTAGCCCGGGACGGGAAAGATAGCAATCAGCCCCAGCATTTT
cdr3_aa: CASSLARDGKDSNQPQHF

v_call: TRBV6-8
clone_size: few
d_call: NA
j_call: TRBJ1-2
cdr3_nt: TGTGCCAGCAGTTACGATCAAGGGGCCCTCTATGGCTACACCTTC
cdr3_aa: CASSYDQGALYGYTF

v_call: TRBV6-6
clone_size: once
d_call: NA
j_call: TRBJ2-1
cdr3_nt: TGTGCCAGCAGTTACGGGGGGGGCCTCAAGTTCTTC
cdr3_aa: CASSYGGGLKFF

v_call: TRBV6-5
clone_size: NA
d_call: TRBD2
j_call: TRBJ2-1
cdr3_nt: TGTGCCAGCAGTTACTCGATGGGTATGGAGCGGGGGGACTACAATGAGCAGTTCTTC
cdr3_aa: CASSYSMGMERGDYNEQFF

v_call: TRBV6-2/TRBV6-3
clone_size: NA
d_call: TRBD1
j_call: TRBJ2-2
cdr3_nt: TGTGCCAGCAGTTCCCTCCGGACAGGCCCGAACACCGGGGAGCTGTTTTTT
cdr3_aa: CASSSLRTGPNTGELFF

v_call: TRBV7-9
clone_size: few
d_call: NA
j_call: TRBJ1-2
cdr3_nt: TGTGCCAGCAGCTTAGAGGAGAGGAATGGCTACACCTTC
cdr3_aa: CASSLEERNGYTF

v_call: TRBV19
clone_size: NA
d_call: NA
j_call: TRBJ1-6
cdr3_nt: TGTGCCAGTAGACCGGACAGCCAGTATAATTCACCCCTCCACTTT
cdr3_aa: CASRPDSQYNSPLHF

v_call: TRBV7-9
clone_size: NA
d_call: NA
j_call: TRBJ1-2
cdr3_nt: TGTGCCAGCCTCCCGGCACATCTAGCTAACTATGGCTACACCTTC
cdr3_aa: CASLPAHLANYGYTF

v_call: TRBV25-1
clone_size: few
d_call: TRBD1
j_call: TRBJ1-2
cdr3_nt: TGTGCCAGCAGTGATTGGTTCCCCAAAAACAGGGGCCCTAACTATGGCTACACCTTC
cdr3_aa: CASSDWFPKNRGPNYGYTF

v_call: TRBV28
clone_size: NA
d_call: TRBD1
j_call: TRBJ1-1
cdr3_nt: TGTGCCAGCAGTTTATCTGGGACAGGGGTCACTGAAGCTTTCTTT
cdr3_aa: CASSLSGTGVTEAFF

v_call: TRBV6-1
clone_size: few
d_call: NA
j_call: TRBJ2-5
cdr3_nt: TGTGCCAGCAGGGACGAAAGGACGCCATGGGAGACCCAGTACTTC
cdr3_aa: CASRDERTPWETQYF

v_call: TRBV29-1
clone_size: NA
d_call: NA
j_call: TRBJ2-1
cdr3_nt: TGCAGCGTTGAAGAAAATGGGGCGCCGGTAAATGAGCAGTTCTTC
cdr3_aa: CSVEENGAPVNEQFF

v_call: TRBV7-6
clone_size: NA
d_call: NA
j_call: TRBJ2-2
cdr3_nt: TGTGCCAGCAGCCCCGGGGGCCGAGGACGAATAGGTCGCACCGGGGAGCTGTTTTTT
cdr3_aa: CASSPGGRGRIGRTGELFF

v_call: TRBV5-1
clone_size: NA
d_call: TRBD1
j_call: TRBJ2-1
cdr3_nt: TGCGCCAGCAGTCTTGGGACAGCCATTATACATGAGCAGTTCTTC
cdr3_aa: CASSLGTAIIHEQFF

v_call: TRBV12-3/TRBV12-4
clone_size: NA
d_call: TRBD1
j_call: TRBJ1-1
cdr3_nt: TGTGCCAGCAGTTTAGGGGGACAGGGGTCACAAGCGGCTTTCTTT
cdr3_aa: CASSLGGQGSQAAFF

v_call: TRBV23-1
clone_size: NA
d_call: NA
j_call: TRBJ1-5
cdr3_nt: TGCGCCAGCAGTCAATCGAACGACCCTAGCAGTCAGCCCCAGCATTTT
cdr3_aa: CASSQSNDPSSQPQHF

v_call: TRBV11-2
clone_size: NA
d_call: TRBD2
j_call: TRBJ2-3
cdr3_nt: TGTGCCAGCAGCTTAGGAGCTAGCGGGGTCTCGTATACGCAGTATTTT
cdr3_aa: CASSLGASGVSYTQYF

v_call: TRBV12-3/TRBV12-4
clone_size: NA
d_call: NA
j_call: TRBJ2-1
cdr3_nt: TGTGCCAGCAGCCCTACAGGGTCGGGGGAGCAGTTCTTC
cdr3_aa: CASSPTGSGEQFF

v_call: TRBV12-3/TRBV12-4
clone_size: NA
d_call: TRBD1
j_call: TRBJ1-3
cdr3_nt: TGTGCCAGCCAGGGGACAGATGGAAACACCATATATTTT
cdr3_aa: CASQGTDGNTIYF

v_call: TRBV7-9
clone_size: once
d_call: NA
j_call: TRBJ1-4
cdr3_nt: TGTGCCAGCAGCTTAGACAGGGCCGAACTGTTTTTT
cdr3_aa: CASSLDRAELFF